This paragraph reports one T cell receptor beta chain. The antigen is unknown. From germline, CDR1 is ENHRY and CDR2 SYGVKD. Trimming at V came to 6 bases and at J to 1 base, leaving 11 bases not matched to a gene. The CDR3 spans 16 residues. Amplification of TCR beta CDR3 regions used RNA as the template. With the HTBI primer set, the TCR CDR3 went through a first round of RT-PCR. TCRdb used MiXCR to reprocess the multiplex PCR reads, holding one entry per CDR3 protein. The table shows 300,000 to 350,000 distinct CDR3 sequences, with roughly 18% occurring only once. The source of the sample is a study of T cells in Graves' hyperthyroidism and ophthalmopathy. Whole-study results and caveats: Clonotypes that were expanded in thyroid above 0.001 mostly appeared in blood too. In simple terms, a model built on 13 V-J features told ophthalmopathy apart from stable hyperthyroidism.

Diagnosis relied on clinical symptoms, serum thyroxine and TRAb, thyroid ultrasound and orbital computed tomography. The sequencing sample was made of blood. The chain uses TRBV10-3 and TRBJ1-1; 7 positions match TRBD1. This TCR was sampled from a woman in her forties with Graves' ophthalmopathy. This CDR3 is CAISTRAGGPNTEAFF. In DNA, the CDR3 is TGTGCCATCAGCACTAGAGCAGGGGGTCCGAACACTGAAGCTTTCTTT.